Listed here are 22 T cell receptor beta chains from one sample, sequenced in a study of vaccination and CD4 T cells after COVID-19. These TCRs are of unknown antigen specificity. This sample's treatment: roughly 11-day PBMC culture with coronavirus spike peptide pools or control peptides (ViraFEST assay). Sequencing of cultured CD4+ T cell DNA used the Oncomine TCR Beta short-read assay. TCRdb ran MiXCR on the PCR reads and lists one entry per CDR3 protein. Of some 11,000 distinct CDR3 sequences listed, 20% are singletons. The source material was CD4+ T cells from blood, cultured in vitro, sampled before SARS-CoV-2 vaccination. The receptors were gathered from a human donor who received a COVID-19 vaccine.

Written as DNA, the CDR3 is TGTGCCAGCAGACCAAGAGTGTCGGCTAACGAGCAGTACTTC. Amino acid sequence: CASRPRVSANEQYF. V is TRBV6-1 and J is TRBJ2-7; D unclear. Germline CDR1 and CDR2: MNHNS and SASEGT. The CDR3 extends over 14 amino acids. V lost 6 bases to trimming and J lost 5 bases, with 17 bases between them.

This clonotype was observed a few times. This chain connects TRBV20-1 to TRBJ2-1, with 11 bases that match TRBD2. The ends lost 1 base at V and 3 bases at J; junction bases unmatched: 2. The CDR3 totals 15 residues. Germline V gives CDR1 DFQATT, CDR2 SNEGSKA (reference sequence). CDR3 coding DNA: TGCAGTGCTAGAGCGGGACTAGCGGTCTACAATGAGCAGTTCTTC. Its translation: CSARAGLAVYNEQFF.

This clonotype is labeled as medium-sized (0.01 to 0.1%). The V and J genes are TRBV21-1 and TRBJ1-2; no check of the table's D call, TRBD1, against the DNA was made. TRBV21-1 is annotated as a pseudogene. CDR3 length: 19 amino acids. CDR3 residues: CASSKKPWGSPGTKNGYTF. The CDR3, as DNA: TGTGCCAGCAGCAAAAAGCCCTGGGGCTCCCCGGGCACAAAGAATGGCTACACCTTC.

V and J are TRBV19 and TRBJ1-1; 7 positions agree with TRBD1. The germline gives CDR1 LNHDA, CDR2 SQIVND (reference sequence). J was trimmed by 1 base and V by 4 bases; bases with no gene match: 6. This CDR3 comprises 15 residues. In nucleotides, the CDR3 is TGTGCCAGTAGTAGAAACGGACAGGAGAACACTGAAGCTTTCTTT. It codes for CASSRNGQENTEAFF.

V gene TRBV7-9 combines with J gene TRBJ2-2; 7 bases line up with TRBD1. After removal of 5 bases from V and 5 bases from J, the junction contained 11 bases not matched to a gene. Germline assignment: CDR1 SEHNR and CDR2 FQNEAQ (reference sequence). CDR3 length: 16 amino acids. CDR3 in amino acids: CASSINRGSGTGELFF. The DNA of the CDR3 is TGTGCCAGCAGCATAAACAGGGGAAGTGGGACCGGGGAGCTGTTTTTT.

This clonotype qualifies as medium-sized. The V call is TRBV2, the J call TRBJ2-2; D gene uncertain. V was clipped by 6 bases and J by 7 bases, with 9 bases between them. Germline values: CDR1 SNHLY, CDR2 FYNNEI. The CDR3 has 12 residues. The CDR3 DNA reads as TGTGCCAGCAGAGTTAGTGACGGGGAGCTGTTTTTT. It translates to CASRVSDGELFF.

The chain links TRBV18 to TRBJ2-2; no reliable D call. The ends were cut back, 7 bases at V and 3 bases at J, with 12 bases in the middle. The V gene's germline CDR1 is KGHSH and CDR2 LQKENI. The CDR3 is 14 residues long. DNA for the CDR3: TGTGCCAGCTTGCCGGATTTGTACACCGGGGAGCTGTTTTTT. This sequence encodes CASLPDLYTGELFF.

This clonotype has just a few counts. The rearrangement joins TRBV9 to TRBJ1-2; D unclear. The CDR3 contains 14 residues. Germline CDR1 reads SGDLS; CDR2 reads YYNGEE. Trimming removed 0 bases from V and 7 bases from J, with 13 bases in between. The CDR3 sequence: CASSVVTGSGGYTF. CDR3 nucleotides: TGTGCCAGCAGCGTAGTTACCGGGTCCGGTGGCTACACCTTC.

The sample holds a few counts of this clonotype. CDR3 nucleotide sequence: TGTGCCAGTACTGACCTCGGGACAGGGGGCCTCTATGGCTACACCTTC. Translated: CASTDLGTGGLYGYTF. The V and J genes are TRBV19 and TRBJ1-2; 12 bases match TRBD1. Germline CDR1 reads LNHDA; CDR2 reads SQIVND (reference sequence). There are 16 residues in the CDR3. The V gene end was trimmed by 7 bases and the J gene end by 4 bases; junction bases not matched to a gene: 10.

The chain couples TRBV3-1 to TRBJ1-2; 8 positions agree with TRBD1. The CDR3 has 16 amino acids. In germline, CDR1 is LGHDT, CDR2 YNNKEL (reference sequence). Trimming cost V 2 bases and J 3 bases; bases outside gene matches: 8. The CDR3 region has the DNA TGTGCCAGCAGCCAAATTGCGGGACAGGAGGACTATGGCTACACCTTC. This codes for CASSQIAGQEDYGYTF.

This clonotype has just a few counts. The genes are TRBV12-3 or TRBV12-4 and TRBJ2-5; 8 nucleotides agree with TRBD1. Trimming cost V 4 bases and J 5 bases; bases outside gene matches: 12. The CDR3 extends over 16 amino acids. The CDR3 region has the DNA TGTGCCAGCAGTTCTAGGGGGGCAGGGGGCCGGGAGACCCAGTACTTC. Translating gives CASSSRGAGGRETQYF.

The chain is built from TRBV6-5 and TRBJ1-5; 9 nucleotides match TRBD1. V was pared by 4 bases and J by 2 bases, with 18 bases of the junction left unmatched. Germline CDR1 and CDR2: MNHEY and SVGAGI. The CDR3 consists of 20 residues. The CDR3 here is CASSFPGTGYSGSGNQPQHF. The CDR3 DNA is TGTGCCAGCAGTTTCCCCGGGACAGGGTATTCTGGGAGCGGCAATCAGCCCCAGCATTTT.

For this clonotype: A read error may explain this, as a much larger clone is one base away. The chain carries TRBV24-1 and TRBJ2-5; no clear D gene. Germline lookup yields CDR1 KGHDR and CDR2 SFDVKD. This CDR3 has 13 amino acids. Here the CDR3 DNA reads TGTGCCACCAGTGAAGGCGCTGAAGAGACCCGGTACTTC. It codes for CATSEGAEETRYF.

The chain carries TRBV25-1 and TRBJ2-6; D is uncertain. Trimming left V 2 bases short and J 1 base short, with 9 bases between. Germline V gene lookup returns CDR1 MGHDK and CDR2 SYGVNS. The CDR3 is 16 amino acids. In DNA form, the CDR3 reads TGTGCCAGCAGTGAAATTCGAGCGTCTGGGGCCAACGTCCTGACTTTC. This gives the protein CASSEIRASGANVLTF. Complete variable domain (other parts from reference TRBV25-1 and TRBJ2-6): EADIYQTPRYLVIGTGKKITLECSQTMGHDKMYWYQQDPGMELHLIHYSYGVNSTEKGDLSSESTVSRIRTEHFPLTLESARPSHTSQYLCASSEIRASGANVLTFGAGSRLTVL.

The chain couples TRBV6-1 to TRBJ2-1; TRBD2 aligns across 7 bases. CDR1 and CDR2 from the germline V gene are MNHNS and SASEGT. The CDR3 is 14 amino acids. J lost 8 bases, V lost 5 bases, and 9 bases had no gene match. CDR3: CASSLTPAGDEQFF. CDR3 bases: TGTGCCAGCAGTCTGACTCCGGCGGGGGATGAGCAGTTCTTC.

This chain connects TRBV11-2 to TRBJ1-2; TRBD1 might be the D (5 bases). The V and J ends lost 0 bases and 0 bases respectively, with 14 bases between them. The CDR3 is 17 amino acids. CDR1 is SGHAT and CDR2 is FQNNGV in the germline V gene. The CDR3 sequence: CASSLDRGRVANYGYTF. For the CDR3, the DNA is TGTGCCAGCAGCTTAGACCGGGGCAGGGTTGCTAACTATGGCTACACCTTC. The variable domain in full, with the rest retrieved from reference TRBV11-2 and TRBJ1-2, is EAGVAQSPRYKIIEKRQSVAFWCNPISGHATLYWYQQILGQGPKLLIQFQNNGVVDDSQLPKDRFSAERLKGVDSTLKIQPAKLEDSAVYLCASSLDRGRVANYGYTFGSGTRLTVV.

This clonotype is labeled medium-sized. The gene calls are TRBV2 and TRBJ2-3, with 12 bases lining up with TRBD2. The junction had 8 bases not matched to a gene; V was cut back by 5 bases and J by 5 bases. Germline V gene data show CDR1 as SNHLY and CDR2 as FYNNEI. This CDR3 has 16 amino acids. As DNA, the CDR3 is TGTGCCAGCAGTCGGGCTAGCGGGGGGGCCGTAGATACGCAGTATTTT. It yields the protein CASSRASGGAVDTQYF.

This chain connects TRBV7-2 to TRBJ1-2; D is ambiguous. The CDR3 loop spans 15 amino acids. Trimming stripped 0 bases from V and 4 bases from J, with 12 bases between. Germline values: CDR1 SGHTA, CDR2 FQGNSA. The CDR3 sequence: CASSLALVGIYGYTF. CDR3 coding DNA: TGTGCCAGCAGCTTAGCGCTTGTGGGTATCTATGGCTACACCTTC.

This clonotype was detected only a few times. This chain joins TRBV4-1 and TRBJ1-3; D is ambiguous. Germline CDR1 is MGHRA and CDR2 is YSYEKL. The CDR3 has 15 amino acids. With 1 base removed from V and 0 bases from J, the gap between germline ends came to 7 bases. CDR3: CASSQGWSSGNTIYF. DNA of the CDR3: TGCGCCAGCAGCCAAGGGTGGAGCTCTGGAAACACCATATATTTT.

Here the CDR3 DNA reads TGCAGTGCTGGGGACTCAAGAGAGGGGGGCACAGATACGCAGTATTTT. Translation gives CSAGDSREGGTDTQYF. The rearrangement uses TRBV20-1 and TRBJ2-3; D possibly matches TRBD1 or TRBD2 (6 bases each). Trimming took 5 bases from V and 1 from J, leaving 19 bases between them. This CDR3 comprises 16 residues. Germline CDR1 and CDR2: DFQATT and SNEGSKA (reference sequence).

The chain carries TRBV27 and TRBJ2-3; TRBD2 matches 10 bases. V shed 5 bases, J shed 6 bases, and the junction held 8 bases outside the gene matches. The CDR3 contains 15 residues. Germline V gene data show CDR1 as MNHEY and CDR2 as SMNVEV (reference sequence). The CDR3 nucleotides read TGTGCCAGCAGTATTCAGCGGGGGGGCTGGGATACGCAGTATTTT. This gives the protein CASSIQRGGWDTQYF.

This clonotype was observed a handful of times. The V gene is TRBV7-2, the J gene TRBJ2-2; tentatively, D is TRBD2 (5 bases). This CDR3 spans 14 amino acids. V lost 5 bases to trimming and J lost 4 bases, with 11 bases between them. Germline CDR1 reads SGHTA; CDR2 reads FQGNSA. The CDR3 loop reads CASSATRATGELFF. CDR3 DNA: TGTGCCAGCAGCGCCACTAGAGCCACCGGGGAGCTGTTTTTT.